What follows are 7 T cell receptor beta chains derived from one specimen sequenced in a study of blood T cell repertoires in COVID-19. Generated by immunoSEQ multiplex PCR, the TCRdb table keeps only in-frame clones and is missing some. The sample has about 400,000 clones; roughly 86% are singletons. Material for sequencing was PBMCs or T cells enriched from blood (not recorded which). The receptors shown here come from a middle-aged woman with acute COVID-19.

This clone has just a few counts. V and J are TRBV4-2 and TRBJ1-4, with no clear D. The CDR3 loop spans 15 amino acids. CDR1 LGHNA and CDR2 YNFKEQ come from the germline V gene. The V end lost 6 bases, the J end lost 4 bases, and 15 bases lay between the germline ends. This chain's CDR3 is CASRPRHPLNEKLFF. The CDR3 DNA reads TGTGCCAGCAGACCGCGACACCCGCTTAATGAAAAACTGTTTTTT.

The V gene is TRBV7-9, the J gene TRBJ2-3, with 9 positions matching TRBD2. CDR1 and CDR2 (germline): SEHNR, FQNEAQ (reference sequence). V was pared by 1 base and J by 15 bases, with 2 bases of the junction left unmatched. CDR3 length: 11 amino acids. CDR3 protein: CASSLGGGAYF. The CDR3 nucleotides are TGTGCCAGCAGCTTAGGCGGGGGGGCCTATTTT.

The V call is TRBV14, the J call TRBJ2-1; 8 positions agree with TRBD1. The CDR3 is made up of 15 amino acids. Germline CDR1 reads SGHDN; CDR2 reads FVKESK. V shed 4 bases and J 5 bases; nucleotides not matched to a gene: 7. In nucleotides, the CDR3 is TGTGCCAGCAGCCCGCACAGGACAGGGAACAATGAGCAGTTCTTC. Translated: CASSPHRTGNNEQFF. The full variable domain, its missing parts supplied by reference TRBV14 and TRBJ2-1, is EAGVTQFPSHSVIEKGQTVTLRCDPISGHDNLYWYRRVMGKEIKFLLHFVKESKQDESGMPNNRFLAERTGGTYSTLKVQPAELEDSGVYFCASSPHRTGNNEQFFGPGTRLTVL.

The rearrangement joins TRBV7-9 to TRBJ2-2; perhaps TRBD2 as D (6 bases). This CDR3 contains 15 residues. Germline V gene sequence: CDR1 SEHNR, CDR2 FQNEAQ (reference sequence). With 5 bases removed from V and 0 bases from J, the gap between germline ends came to 10 bases. The CDR3 spells CASSRDSPNTGELFF. Written as DNA, the CDR3 is TGTGCCAGCAGCAGGGACTCCCCGAACACCGGGGAGCTGTTTTTT.

This rearrangement joins TRBV30 to TRBJ2-6, with D perhaps matching TRBD2 (5 bases). The V gene lost 0 bases and the J gene lost 7 bases, with 10 bases spanning the gap. Germline values: CDR1 GTSNPN, CDR2 SVGIG (reference sequence). The length of the CDR3 is 14 residues. The CDR3 reads CAWSVPRVANVLTF. DNA of the CDR3: TGTGCCTGGAGTGTACCGAGGGTAGCCAACGTCCTGACTTTC.

The chain combines TRBV9 with TRBJ2-1; 7 nucleotides agree with TRBD2. Trimming at V came to 1 base and at J to 5 bases, leaving 12 bases not matched to a gene. This CDR3 has 17 amino acids. Germline V gene data show CDR1 as SGDLS and CDR2 as YYNGEE. CDR3 nucleotide sequence: TGTGCCAGCAGCGTAATCCCAGCGGGGAAGATGAACAATGAGCAGTTCTTC. Translation gives CASSVIPAGKMNNEQFF.

This sequence joins TRBV3-1 (or the pseudogene TRBV3-2) and TRBJ2-3; D not resolved. This CDR3 spans 15 amino acids. Trimming left V 1 base short and J 4 bases short, with 12 bases between. Germline assignment: CDR1 LGHDT and CDR2 YNNKEL (reference sequence). The CDR3 bases are TGTGCCAGCAGCCAAGTTCGTGGCCCTGCAGATACGCAGTATTTT. Translated: CASSQVRGPADTQYF.